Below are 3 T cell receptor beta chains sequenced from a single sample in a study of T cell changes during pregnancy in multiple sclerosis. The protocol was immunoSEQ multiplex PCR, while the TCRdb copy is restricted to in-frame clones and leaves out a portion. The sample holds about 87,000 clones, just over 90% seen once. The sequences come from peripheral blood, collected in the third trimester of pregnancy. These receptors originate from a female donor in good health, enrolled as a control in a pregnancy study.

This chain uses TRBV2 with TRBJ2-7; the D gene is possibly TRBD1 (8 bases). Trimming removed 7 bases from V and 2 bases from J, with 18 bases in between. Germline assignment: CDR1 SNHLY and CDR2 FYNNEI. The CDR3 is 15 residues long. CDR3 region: CASKRTGGETYEQYF. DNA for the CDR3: TGTGCCAGCAAGAGAACAGGGGGGGAGACCTACGAGCAGTACTTC.

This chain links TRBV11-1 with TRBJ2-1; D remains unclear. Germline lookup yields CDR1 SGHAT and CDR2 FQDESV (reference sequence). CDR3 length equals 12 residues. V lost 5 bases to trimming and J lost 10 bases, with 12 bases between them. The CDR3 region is CASSMLKTEQFF. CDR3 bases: TGTGCCAGCAGCATGTTGAAAACAGAGCAGTTCTTC.

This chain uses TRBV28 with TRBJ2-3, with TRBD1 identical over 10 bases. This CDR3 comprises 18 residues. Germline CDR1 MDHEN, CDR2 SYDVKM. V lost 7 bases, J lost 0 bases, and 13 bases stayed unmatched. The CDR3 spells CASNSGAGTGVSTDTQYF. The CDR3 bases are TGTGCCAGCAACTCCGGTGCCGGGACAGGGGTTAGCACAGATACGCAGTATTTT.